This T cell receptor (beta chain) was retrieved from a study of T cell repertoires in cytomegalovirus infection (dated by TCRdb to about 2019). Background for the entire study: Because public TCR beta signatures pointed to carriage of CMV infection together with the matching HLA type, the HLA type of each donor mattered for the analysis.

Sequencing relied on an Illumina HiSeq 1500. TCRdb ran its own pipeline on the public reads, namely fastp trimming at Q25 and MiXCR clone calling, and kept in-frame beta chains. Entries that share a CDR3 protein sequence are merged under the most common genes and DNA. In all, the sample holds approximately 500,000 distinct CDR3 sequences, and about 30% of those were seen once. The ten largest clones represent about 13% of the sample. This clonotype was seen a single time. Its antigen is unknown. Base qualities were left out, and no much larger clone turns up one base away. One read alone is a weak basis. The study at large found these results: In both this cohort and an independent cohort of some 370 donors, the cumulative frequency of public TCR beta family members distinguished carriers of CMV infection plus the relevant HLA type. The ex vivo response was dominated by HLA-C-restricted CMV-specific TCR beta clonotypes, which also provided the single most frequent clonotype in two of eight donors.

The TCR originated in a human donor in good health (CMV status not recorded). Some clones in this sample may be carry-over from other donors' samples. The material sequenced was PBMCs.

The nucleotide sequence reads TGCGCCAGCAGCTGGGGGACAGGGATGGGCACTGAAGCTTTCTTT. Its protein product is CASSWGTGMGTEAFF. Here the chain combines TRBV5-1 and TRBJ1-1; 9 nucleotides in the junction match TRBD1. Measured from the cysteine to the phenylalanine, the CDR3 is 15 residues long. The sequence is cut down to CDR3 DNA, 45 bases in frame from base 1. V is pruned by 3 bases and J by 4 bases, leaving 7 bases of the junction without a gene match. From the germline V gene, CDR1 is SGHRS and CDR2 is YFSETQ.